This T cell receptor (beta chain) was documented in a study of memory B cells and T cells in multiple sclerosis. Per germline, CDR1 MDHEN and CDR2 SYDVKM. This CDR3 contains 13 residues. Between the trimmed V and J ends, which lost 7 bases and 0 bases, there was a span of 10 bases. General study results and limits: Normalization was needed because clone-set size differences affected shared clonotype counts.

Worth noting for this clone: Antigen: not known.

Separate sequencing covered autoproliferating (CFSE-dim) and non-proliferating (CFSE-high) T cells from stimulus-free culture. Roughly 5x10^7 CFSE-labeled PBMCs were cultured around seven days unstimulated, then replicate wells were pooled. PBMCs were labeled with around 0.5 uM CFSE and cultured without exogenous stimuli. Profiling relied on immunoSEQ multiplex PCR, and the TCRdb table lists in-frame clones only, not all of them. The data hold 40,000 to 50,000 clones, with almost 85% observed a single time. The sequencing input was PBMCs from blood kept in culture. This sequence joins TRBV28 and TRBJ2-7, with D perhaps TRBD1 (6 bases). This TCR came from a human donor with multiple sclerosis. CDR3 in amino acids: CASKSTGSYEQYF. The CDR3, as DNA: TGTGCCAGCAAATCGACAGGCTCCTACGAGCAGTACTTC. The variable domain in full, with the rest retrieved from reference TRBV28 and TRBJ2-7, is DVKVTQSSRYLVKRTGEKVFLECVQDMDHENMFWYRQDPGLGLRLIYFSYDVKMKEKGDIPEGYSVSREKKERFSLILESASTNQTSMYLCASKSTGSYEQYFGPGTRLTVT.